Described below is a single T cell receptor (beta chain) sequence and its context. The sample comes from a study of blood T cell repertoires in COVID-19. The wider study: Acute and convalescent COVID-19 samples came from the United States, Italy and Spain. T cells, B-cell-depleted T cells, or PBMCs provided the cDNA or gDNA that served as material.

V was clipped by 1 base and J by 7 bases; unmatched bases: 10. CDR1 and CDR2 from the germline V gene are SGHRS and YFSETQ. This CDR3 contains 15 residues. Per the authors' pipeline: The authors estimated nucleated cell counts from reference gene primer amplification. Clones were sequenced by immunoSEQ multiplex PCR, and TCRdb holds only the in-frame ones, with some missing. The V and J calls and clone size come from that table; D and trimming were worked out from the DNA. The sample contains 190,000 or so clones, about 87% of which appear only once. This rearrangement joins TRBV5-1 to TRBJ1-2, with TRBD1 matching 7 bases. The origin of this receptor is a woman under 30 who had recovered from COVID-19. Sample: peripheral blood. The CDR3 loop is CASSLNDRAIGGYTF. In DNA form, the CDR3 reads TGCGCCAGCAGCTTGAACGACAGGGCGATCGGTGGCTACACCTTC.